The clone carrying this T cell receptor (beta chain) was found many times. The antigen remains unidentified. The data were obtained in a study of early T cells in non-severe SARS-CoV-2 infection. The wider study: Sequencing input comprised bulk RNA from unsorted whole blood; chain pairing was not available.

The CDR3 spans 15 residues. Germline-derived CDR1 and CDR2 are DFQATT and SNEGSKA (reference sequence). With 5 bases removed from V and 3 bases from J, the gap between germline ends came to 17 bases. Findings of the study overall: Matching against VDJdb likely underestimated virus-specific expansions, favoring anti-spike CD8.

Individual cDNA molecules carried attached unique molecular identifiers. Via MiXCR, TCRdb re-called the 5' RACE reads, giving one row per CDR3 protein. Of some 40,000 distinct CDR3 sequences listed, less than 6.5% are singletons. This TCR was recovered from an adult who was a healthcare worker with PCR-confirmed SARS-CoV-2 infection or an uninfected control (not recorded which). Sample: whole blood. The V gene is TRBV20-1, the J gene TRBJ2-1; D is perhaps TRBD1 or TRBD2 (6 bases each). CDR3 in amino acids: CSAPRTGAVYNEQFF. In nucleotides, the CDR3 is TGCAGTGCTCCCCGGACGGGGGCAGTCTACAATGAGCAGTTCTTC.